Presented here are 22 T cell receptor beta chains from one specimen sequenced in a study of blood T cell repertoires in COVID-19. Only in-frame clones appear in the TCRdb table, and some are missing; sequencing was by immunoSEQ multiplex PCR. The sample lists roughly 200,000 clones, about 93% occurring once. The specimen sequenced was peripheral blood. These receptor sequences come from a man younger than 40 with COVID-19, enrolled during active disease.

The chain employs TRBV7-2 and TRBJ1-5; maybe TRBD1 (6 bases). V was pared by 4 bases and J by 4 bases, with 17 bases between. The CDR3 contains 16 residues. Germline CDR1 SGHTA, CDR2 FQGNSA. In DNA form, the CDR3 reads TGTGCCAGCAGCTCCCGGAAGACAGGATATAATCAGCCCCAGCATTTT. Its translation is CASSSRKTGYNQPQHF.

The gene calls are TRBV3-1 (or the pseudogene TRBV3-2) and TRBJ2-1, with a tentative D call TRBD1 (5 bases). Germline lookup yields CDR1 LGHDT and CDR2 YNNKEL (reference sequence). This CDR3 comprises 17 residues. V lost 4 bases, J lost 0 bases, and 16 bases lay in between. The CDR3 DNA reads as TGTGCCAGCAGCCGCTGGGGCCAGTCAAGCTCCTACAATGAGCAGTTCTTC. This sequence encodes CASSRWGQSSSYNEQFF.

This chain joins TRBV5-1 and TRBJ1-2; the D is unclear. The V end was cut by 0 bases, the J end by 0 bases, with 9 bases between. Germline values: CDR1 SGHRS, CDR2 YFSETQ. The CDR3 has 15 amino acids. CDR3 sequence: CASSLDRPPNYGYTF. The CDR3, as DNA: TGCGCCAGCAGCTTGGACAGACCCCCTAACTATGGCTACACCTTC.

The chain recombines TRBV7-9 with TRBJ2-5; D is perhaps TRBD2 (5 bases). Between the trimmed V and J ends, which lost 5 bases and 0 bases, there was a span of 7 bases. The CDR3 is 13 amino acids. The germline CDR1 and CDR2 sequences are SEHNR and FQNEAQ (reference sequence). The CDR3 DNA reads as TGTGCCAGCAGCCAGCGGAACCAAGAGACCCAGTACTTC. Translating it yields CASSQRNQETQYF. Full variable domain (remainder filled in from reference TRBV7-9 and TRBJ2-5): DTGVSQNPRHKITKRGQNVTFRCDPISEHNRLYWYRQTLGQGPEFLTYFQNEAQLEKSRLLSDRFSAERPKGSFSTLEIQRTEQGDSAMYLCASSQRNQETQYFGPGTRLLVL.

This rearrangement joins TRBV29-1 to TRBJ1-2, with 10 nucleotides matching TRBD1. There are 12 residues in the CDR3. CDR1 and CDR2 (germline): SQVTM, ANQGSEA. With 4 bases clipped from V and 7 bases from J, the junction kept 3 bases outside the gene matches. For the CDR3, the DNA is TGCAGCGTTGGACAGGGGGCTTCTGGCTACACCTTC. Its protein product is CSVGQGASGYTF.

The chain carries TRBV6-5 and TRBJ1-2; D perhaps matches TRBD1 (6 bases). CDR3 size: 16 residues. The germline V gene has CDR1 MNHEY and CDR2 SVGAGI. V was shortened by 0 bases and J by 2 bases, with 13 bases between the two germline ends. CDR3 coding DNA: TGTGCCAGCAGTTACTCATACAGGGCCGTAAACTATGGCTACACCTTC. Translated: CASSYSYRAVNYGYTF.

Concerning this clone itself: The junction does not match germline at one end; this may be a read error. V is TRBV6-5 and J is TRBJ1-2, with 10 bases identical to TRBD1. CDR1 is MNHEY, CDR2 SVGAGI, per germline. CDR3 length: 15 residues. The CDR3 reads CASSYQTTGGDGYTF. In DNA form, the CDR3 reads TGCGCCAGCAGTTACCAGACGACAGGGGGCGATGGCTACACCTTC.

A few counts support this clone. The chain links TRBV4-1 to TRBJ2-3; D perhaps matches TRBD1 (5 bases). The V gene lost 1 base and the J gene lost 1 base, with 12 bases spanning the gap. CDR3 length: 16 amino acids. The germline gives CDR1 MGHRA, CDR2 YSYEKL. In DNA form, the CDR3 reads TGCGCCAGCAGCCAAGCACAGGCCGTAGGCACAGATACGCAGTATTTT. Protein sequence: CASSQAQAVGTDTQYF.

This chain uses TRBV5-1 with TRBJ1-3, with 7 bases identical to TRBD1. CDR1 SGHRS and CDR2 YFSETQ come from the germline V gene. Trimming took 4 bases from V and 0 from J; bases not matched to a gene: 13. The CDR3 extends over 18 amino acids. The CDR3 protein is CASSRSPGTALSGNTIYF. The CDR3 DNA sequence: TGCGCCAGCAGCCGAAGTCCCGGGACAGCACTCTCTGGAAACACCATATATTTT.

For the CDR3, the DNA is TGTGCCAGCAAAGGGTCGGGGACAGGAATTTACGAGCAGTACTTC. Residues: CASKGSGTGIYEQYF. This chain joins TRBV6-5 and TRBJ2-7; 8 nucleotides match TRBD1. The germline V gene encodes CDR1 MNHEY and CDR2 SVGAGI. The CDR3 sequence is 15 residues long. Trimming at V came to 7 bases and at J to 4 bases, leaving 12 bases not matched to a gene.

The chain joins TRBV19 to TRBJ1-5, with 10 bases fitting TRBD1. In germline, CDR1 is LNHDA, CDR2 SQIVND (reference sequence). CDR3 length: 15 amino acids. With 9 bases clipped from V and 0 bases from J, the junction kept 5 bases outside the gene matches. This CDR3 is CARGQGVSSNQPQHF. CDR3 DNA sequence: TGTGCCAGAGGACAGGGGGTCTCTAGCAATCAGCCCCAGCATTTT.

The genes are TRBV5-1 and TRBJ2-1, with 8 bases identical to TRBD1. Trimming cost V 5 bases and J 8 bases; bases outside gene matches: 9. This CDR3 region has 14 residues. The germline V gene encodes CDR1 SGHRS and CDR2 YFSETQ. This CDR3 reads CASSYQDRAHEQFF. CDR3 coding DNA: TGCGCCAGCAGTTACCAGGACAGGGCACATGAGCAGTTCTTC.

The chain recombines TRBV25-1 with TRBJ1-1; TRBD1 matches at 7 bases. J lost 0 bases, V lost 3 bases, and 4 bases had no gene match. Germline-derived CDR1 and CDR2 are MGHDK and SYGVNS. The CDR3 totals 15 residues. CDR3 DNA: TGTGCCAGCAGTGAGCTGACAGGGATGAACACTGAAGCTTTCTTT. This codes for CASSELTGMNTEAFF.

The V call is TRBV9, the J call TRBJ1-3; D ambiguous. This CDR3 has 15 amino acids. Germline V gene data show CDR1 as SGDLS and CDR2 as YYNGEE. V shed 4 bases and J shed 2 bases, with 13 bases lying between them. CDR3 sequence: CASSSSRSAGNTIYF. As DNA, the CDR3 is TGTGCCAGCAGCTCTAGTCGATCCGCTGGAAACACCATATATTTT.

DNA for the CDR3: TGCGCCAGCAGCTTGACTTTGACTAGCGGGGCAGAGACCCAGTACTTC. Amino acid sequence: CASSLTLTSGAETQYF. This chain uses TRBV5-1 with TRBJ2-5, with 11 bases aligning to TRBD2. Germline V gene sequence: CDR1 SGHRS, CDR2 YFSETQ. The junction had 6 bases not matched to a gene; V was cut back by 1 base and J by 4 bases. The CDR3 is 16 amino acids.

The chain has TRBV7-6 and TRBJ2-5, with 11 bases identical to TRBD2. Germline lookup yields CDR1 SGHVS and CDR2 FNYEAQ. V lost 7 bases to trimming and J lost 2 bases; unmatched junction nucleotides: 9. The CDR3 is 16 amino acids. The CDR3 DNA reads as TGTGCCAGCACAGACGGGACTAGCGGTACGCAAGAGACCCAGTACTTC. This sequence encodes CASTDGTSGTQETQYF.

V gene TRBV5-1 combines with J gene TRBJ1-2; D is undetermined. This CDR3 is 14 amino acids long. V was clipped by 4 bases and J by 2 bases, with 12 bases between them. Germline lookup yields CDR1 SGHRS and CDR2 YFSETQ. The CDR3 DNA follows: TGCGCCAGCAGCCCCCCGATGGAGAACTATGGCTACACCTTC. Translating gives CASSPPMENYGYTF.

The V gene is TRBV2, the J gene TRBJ2-1; D is ambiguous. CDR3 length: 13 residues. CDR1 is SNHLY and CDR2 is FYNNEI in the germline V gene. The V gene lost 8 bases and the J gene lost 6 bases, with 14 bases spanning the gap. The CDR3 coding sequence is TGTGCCAGCGGCAAATTAGCTTCCAATGAGCAGTTCTTC. This sequence encodes CASGKLASNEQFF.

The V call is TRBV4-1, the J call TRBJ1-2; D is uncertain. V was shortened by 0 bases and J by 8 bases, with 22 bases between the two germline ends. In germline, CDR1 is MGHRA, CDR2 YSYEKL. The CDR3 is 17 residues long. The CDR3 loop is CASSQDALTFSSGGYTF. The CDR3 nucleotides read TGCGCCAGCAGCCAAGACGCGCTGACTTTTTCCTCTGGGGGCTACACCTTC.

The chain uses TRBV6-5 and TRBJ2-7, with D possibly TRBD1 on 5 matching bases. This CDR3 spans 16 amino acids. The V end was cut by 0 bases, the J end by 2 bases, with 14 bases between. CDR1 and CDR2 from the germline V gene are MNHEY and SVGAGI. CDR3 in DNA: TGTGCCAGCAGTTACTCTTTAGGGGCAGAGACCTACGAGCAGTACTTC. Protein: CASSYSLGAETYEQYF.

The V call is TRBV5-5, the J call TRBJ1-4; TRBD1 matches 7 bases. CDR3 length equals 14 residues. V shed 5 bases, J shed 5 bases, and the junction held 6 bases outside the gene matches. CDR1 and CDR2 (germline): SGHKS, YYEKEE (reference sequence). For the CDR3, the DNA is TGTGCCAGCAGTCAGGGACAGATGAATGAAAAACTGTTTTTT. It translates to CASSQGQMNEKLFF.

The chain has TRBV3-1 (or the pseudogene TRBV3-2) and TRBJ1-5, with 8 bases matching TRBD1. Germline lookup yields CDR1 LGHDT and CDR2 YNNKEL (reference sequence). The CDR3 is made up of 14 amino acids. V lost 6 bases, J lost 7 bases, and 8 bases stayed unmatched. The CDR3 bases are TGTGCCAGCAGTCCTGGGACAGGATGGCAGCCCCAGCATTTT. It translates to CASSPGTGWQPQHF.